Sequencing of this T cell receptor (beta chain) was carried out in a study of HIV-infected patients and healthy controls. The CDR3 sequence is 16 residues long. Trimming left V 0 bases short and J 1 base short, with 13 bases between. Each CDR3 protein gets one entry after TCRdb re-called the 5' RACE reads with MiXCR. The sample gives 15,000 to 20,000 distinct CDR3 sequences, 16% of which show up once; 24% is in the top ten. This clonotype was detected only a few times. The TCR originated in a human donor in good health. Specimen: CD8+ T cells from blood. The chain uses TRBV23-1 and TRBJ2-7, with D possibly being TRBD1 or TRBD2 (5 bases each). TRBV23-1 is marked as an open reading frame, function uncertain. This chain's CDR3 is CASSQSGRPGSYEQYF. In nucleotides, the CDR3 is TGCGCCAGCAGTCAATCGGGACGACCCGGATCCTACGAGCAGTACTTC.